The 11 T cell receptor beta chains reported below all come from one sample, sequenced in a study of T cell responses to AZD1222 COVID-19 vaccine (dated by TCRdb to 2020 to 2022). The meaning of the sample's time point label: about 28 days (+/-7) after the second vaccine dose. The library was built by means of the immunoSEQ multiplex PCR assay. This immuneACCESS table, as held by TCRdb, lists in-frame sequences with V and J called but not all clones. Of the missing ones, under half trace to an unresolved V gene in checked studies; the others have no known cause. For this sample there are 170,000 or so clones; approximately 86% appear just once. The ten biggest clones cover about 9.9% of the sample. The starting material was peripheral blood, obtained 28 days after the second AZD1222 dose. These receptor sequences come from an adult who received the AZD1222 COVID-19 vaccine.

CDR3 residues: CASSPDRDSSGNTIYF. The CDR3 DNA sequence: TGTGCCAGTAGTCCCGACCGGGACAGCTCTGGAAACACCATATATTTT. The chain has TRBV19 and TRBJ1-3; 7 nucleotides agree with TRBD1. In germline, CDR1 is LNHDA, CDR2 SQIVND (reference sequence). This CDR3 region has 16 residues. V dropped 5 bases and J dropped 0; count of bases not matched to a gene: 7.

This rearrangement joins TRBV11-2 to TRBJ1-1, with D maybe TRBD1 (5 bases). CDR3 length equals 15 residues. Germline V gene data show CDR1 as SGHAT and CDR2 as FQNNGV. V was clipped by 0 bases and J by 4 bases, with 12 bases between them. CDR3 sequence: CASSLDRVGGTEAFF. The CDR3 bases are TGTGCCAGCAGCTTAGATCGGGTTGGGGGCACTGAAGCTTTCTTT. The full variable domain, completed using reference TRBV11-2 and TRBJ1-1, is EAGVAQSPRYKIIEKRQSVAFWCNPISGHATLYWYQQILGQGPKLLIQFQNNGVVDDSQLPKDRFSAERLKGVDSTLKIQPAKLEDSAVYLCASSLDRVGGTEAFFGQGTRLTVV.

This chain uses TRBV6-5 with TRBJ1-2, with a weak D call TRBD1 (6 bases). Germline loops: CDR1 MNHEY, CDR2 SVGAGI. V was shortened by 4 bases and J by 2 bases, with 17 bases between the two germline ends. The CDR3 runs to 16 residues. CDR3 sequence (DNA): TGTGCCAGCAGTTTCTATCGAGGGGGTCCAAACTATGGCTACACCTTC. Amino acids: CASSFYRGGPNYGYTF.

This chain uses TRBV19 with TRBJ2-1; possible D gene TRBD1, 5 bases. Germline V lookup: CDR1 LNHDA, CDR2 SQIVND (reference sequence). Trimming shortened V by 2 bases and J by 9 bases, and 14 bases separated the two germline ends. The CDR3 totals 14 residues. The CDR3 nucleotides are TGTGCCAGTAGTATACTTGGGGCGTGGGGTGAGCAGTTCTTC. It translates to CASSILGAWGEQFF.

V gene TRBV7-9 combines with J gene TRBJ2-3; TRBD1 might be the D (5 bases). This CDR3 spans 13 amino acids. Deletions cut 8 bases from V and 1 base from J, with 10 bases between. The germline CDR1 and CDR2 sequences are SEHNR and FQNEAQ (reference sequence). DNA for the CDR3: TGTGCCAGCCGTGGGGCGGGCACAGATACGCAGTATTTT. The encoded protein is CASRGAGTDTQYF.

The rearrangement uses TRBV5-1 and TRBJ1-4; D is possibly TRBD1 (6 bases). CDR1 and CDR2 from the germline V gene are SGHRS and YFSETQ. This CDR3 has 14 amino acids. V was shortened by 0 bases and J by 8 bases, with 11 bases between the two germline ends. The CDR3 loop reads CASSLEGGNEKLFF. For the CDR3, the DNA is TGCGCCAGCAGCTTGGAAGGGGGAAACGAAAAACTGTTTTTT.

V is TRBV6-2 or TRBV6-3 and J is TRBJ1-6; the D is unclear. The CDR3 length is 15 residues. The germline gives CDR1 MNHEY, CDR2 SVGEGT. Trimming cost V 5 bases and J 3 bases, with 11 bases left between them. The DNA for the CDR3 is TGTGCCAGCAGTAAATACAGCAACTATAATTCACCCCTCCACTTT. The encoded protein is CASSKYSNYNSPLHF.

The chain carries TRBV12-3 or TRBV12-4 and TRBJ1-2; D is unresolved. The V end was cut by 6 bases, the J end by 2 bases, with 10 bases between. The length of the CDR3 is 13 residues. The CDR3 coding sequence is TGTGCCAGCAGAGACGACGGGAACTATGGCTACACCTTC. This codes for CASRDDGNYGYTF.

The J gene is TRBJ1-2, the V gene TRBV24-1; D gene unclear. Germline assignment: CDR1 KGHDR and CDR2 SFDVKD. V was clipped by 1 base and J by 8 bases, with 13 bases between them. This CDR3 comprises 14 residues. CDR3 protein: CATSDFGAAYGYTF. The CDR3 DNA reads as TGTGCCACCAGTGATTTTGGAGCGGCGTACGGCTACACCTTC.

The J gene is TRBJ1-2, the V gene TRBV5-1; perhaps TRBD1 as D (6 bases). In germline, CDR1 is SGHRS, CDR2 YFSETQ. The CDR3 consists of 14 residues. Trimming pared 4 bases from V and 8 bases from J, leaving 18 bases between. CDR3 sequence reads: CASSPETGTRGYTF. The CDR3 DNA follows: TGCGCCAGCAGCCCAGAAACAGGGACTCGCGGCTACACCTTC.

V and J are TRBV12-3 or TRBV12-4 and TRBJ1-4, with D uncertain. With 8 bases removed from V and 2 bases from J, the gap between germline ends came to 9 bases. This CDR3 has 13 amino acids. The CDR3 sequence: CASSRVTNEKLFF. CDR3 in DNA: TGTGCCAGCTCCCGGGTTACTAATGAAAAACTGTTTTTT.